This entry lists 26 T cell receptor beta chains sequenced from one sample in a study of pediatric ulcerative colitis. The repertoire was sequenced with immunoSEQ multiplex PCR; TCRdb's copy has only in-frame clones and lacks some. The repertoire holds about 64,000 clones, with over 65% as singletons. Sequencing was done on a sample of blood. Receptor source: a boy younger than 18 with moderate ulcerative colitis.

The CDR3 DNA reads TGTGCCAGCTCACCAATTTGGCAGAACATTAACACTGAAGCTTTCTTT. Amino acids: CASSPIWQNINTEAFF. The J gene is TRBJ1-1, the V gene TRBV18; D unclear. The CDR3 consists of 16 residues. The germline V gene encodes CDR1 KGHSH and CDR2 LQKENI. Trimming left V 2 bases short and J 2 bases short, with 15 bases between.

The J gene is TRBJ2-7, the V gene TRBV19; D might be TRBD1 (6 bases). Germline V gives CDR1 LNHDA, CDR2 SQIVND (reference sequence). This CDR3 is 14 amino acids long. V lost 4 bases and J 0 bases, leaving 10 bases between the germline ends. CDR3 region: CASSRQGNSYEQYF. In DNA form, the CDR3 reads TGTGCCAGTAGTAGGCAGGGGAACTCCTACGAGCAGTACTTC.

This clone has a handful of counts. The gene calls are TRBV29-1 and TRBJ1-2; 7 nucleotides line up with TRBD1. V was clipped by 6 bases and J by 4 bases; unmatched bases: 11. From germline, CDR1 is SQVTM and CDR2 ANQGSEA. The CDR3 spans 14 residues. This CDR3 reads CSVSSGQPFYGYTF. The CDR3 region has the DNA TGCAGCGTATCCTCGGGACAGCCATTCTATGGCTACACCTTC.

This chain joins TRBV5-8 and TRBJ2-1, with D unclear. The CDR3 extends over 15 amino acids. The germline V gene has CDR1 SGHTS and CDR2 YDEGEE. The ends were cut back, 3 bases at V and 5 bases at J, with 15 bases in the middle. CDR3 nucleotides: TGTGCCAGCAGCTCTCCCAGCGTACCCAACAATGAGCAGTTCTTC. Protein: CASSSPSVPNNEQFF. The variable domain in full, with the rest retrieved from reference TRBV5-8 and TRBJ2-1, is EAGVTQSPTHLIKTRGQQATLRCSPISGHTSVYWYQQALGLGLQFLLWYDEGEERNRGNFPPRFSGRQFPNYSSELNVNALELEDSALYLCASSSPSVPNNEQFFGPGTRLTVL.

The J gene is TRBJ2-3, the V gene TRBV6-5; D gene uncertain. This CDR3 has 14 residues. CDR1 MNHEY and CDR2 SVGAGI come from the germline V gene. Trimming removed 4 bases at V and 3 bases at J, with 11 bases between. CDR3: CASSSPRLTDTQYF. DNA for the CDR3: TGTGCCAGCAGTTCTCCCCGGCTAACAGATACGCAGTATTTT.

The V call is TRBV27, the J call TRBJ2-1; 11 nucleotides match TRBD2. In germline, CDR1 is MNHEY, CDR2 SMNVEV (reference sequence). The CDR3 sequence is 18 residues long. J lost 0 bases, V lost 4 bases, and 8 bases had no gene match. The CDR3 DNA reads TGTGCCAGCAGTTCCCCCCTAGCGGGGGGTAGCTCCTACAATGAGCAGTTCTTC. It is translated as CASSSPLAGGSSYNEQFF.

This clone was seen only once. This CDR3 reads CASRRLDEQYF. CDR3 DNA sequence: TGTGCCAGCAGGCGCTTGGACGAGCAGTACTTC. V gene TRBV11-2 combines with J gene TRBJ2-7; D unresolved. CDR1 and CDR2 from the germline V gene are SGHAT and FQNNGV. V was shortened by 6 bases and J by 5 bases, with 8 bases between the two germline ends. The CDR3 consists of 11 residues.

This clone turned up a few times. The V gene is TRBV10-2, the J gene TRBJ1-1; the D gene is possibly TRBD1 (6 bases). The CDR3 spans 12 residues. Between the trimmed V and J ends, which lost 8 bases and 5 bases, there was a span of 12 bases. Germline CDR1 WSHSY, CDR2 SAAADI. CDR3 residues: CASRQVETEAFF. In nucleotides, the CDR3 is TGCGCCAGCCGACAGGTGGAGACTGAAGCTTTCTTT.

CDR3 nucleotides: TGTGCCAGCAGCTTATTGAGACAGGGGGCCATCCTCTACGAGCAGTACTTC. It is translated as CASSLLRQGAILYEQYF. J is TRBJ2-7 and V is TRBV7-2; 10 positions match TRBD1. Germline V gene lookup returns CDR1 SGHTA and CDR2 FQGNSA. The CDR3 sequence is 17 residues long. V trimming: 2 bases; J trimming: 3 bases; junction bases outside the gene matches: 10.

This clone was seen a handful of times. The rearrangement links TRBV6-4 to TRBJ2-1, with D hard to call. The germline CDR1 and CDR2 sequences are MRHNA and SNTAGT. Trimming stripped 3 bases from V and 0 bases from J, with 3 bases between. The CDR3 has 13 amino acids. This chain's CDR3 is CASSEDSYNEQFF. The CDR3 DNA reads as TGTGCCAGCAGTGAGGACTCCTACAATGAGCAGTTCTTC.

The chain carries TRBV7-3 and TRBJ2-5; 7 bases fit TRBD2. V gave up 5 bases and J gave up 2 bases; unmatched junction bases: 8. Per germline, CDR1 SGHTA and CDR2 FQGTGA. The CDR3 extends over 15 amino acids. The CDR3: CASSLSIAGQETQYF. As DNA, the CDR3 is TGTGCCAGCAGCCTGAGTATAGCGGGTCAAGAGACCCAGTACTTC.

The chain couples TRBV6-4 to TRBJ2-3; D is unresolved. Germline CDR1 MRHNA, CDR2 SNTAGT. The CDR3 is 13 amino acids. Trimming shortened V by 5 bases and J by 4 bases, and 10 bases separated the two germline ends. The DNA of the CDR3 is TGTGCCAGCAGTTCAATGGTTGCAGATACGCAGTATTTT. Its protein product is CASSSMVADTQYF.

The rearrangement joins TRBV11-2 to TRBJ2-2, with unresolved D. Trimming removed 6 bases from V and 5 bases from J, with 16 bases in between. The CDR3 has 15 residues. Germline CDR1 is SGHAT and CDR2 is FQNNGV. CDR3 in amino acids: CASRLLQFATGELFF. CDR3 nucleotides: TGTGCCAGCAGACTACTACAGTTTGCAACCGGGGAGCTGTTTTTT.

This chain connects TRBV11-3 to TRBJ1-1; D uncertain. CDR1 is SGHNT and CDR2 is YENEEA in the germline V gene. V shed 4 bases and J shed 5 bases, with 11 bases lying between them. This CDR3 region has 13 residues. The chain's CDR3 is CASSSAAMTEAFF. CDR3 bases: TGTGCCAGCAGCTCGGCCGCGATGACTGAAGCTTTCTTT.

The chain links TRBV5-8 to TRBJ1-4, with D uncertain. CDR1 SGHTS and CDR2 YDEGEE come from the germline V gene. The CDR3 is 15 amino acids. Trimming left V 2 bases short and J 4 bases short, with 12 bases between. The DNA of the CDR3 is TGTGCCAGCAGCTTATTTTCTATCAATAATGAAAAACTGTTTTTT. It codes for CASSLFSINNEKLFF. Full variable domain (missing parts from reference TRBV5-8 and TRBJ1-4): EAGVTQSPTHLIKTRGQQATLRCSPISGHTSVYWYQQALGLGLQFLLWYDEGEERNRGNFPPRFSGRQFPNYSSELNVNALELEDSALYLCASSLFSINNEKLFFGSGTQLSVL.

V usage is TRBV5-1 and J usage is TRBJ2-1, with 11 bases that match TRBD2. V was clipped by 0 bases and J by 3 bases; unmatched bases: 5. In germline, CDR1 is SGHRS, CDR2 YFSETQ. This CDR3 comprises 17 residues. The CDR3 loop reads CASSLVASGGLYNEQFF. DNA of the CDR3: TGCGCCAGCAGCTTGGTCGCTAGCGGGGGGCTCTACAATGAGCAGTTCTTC.

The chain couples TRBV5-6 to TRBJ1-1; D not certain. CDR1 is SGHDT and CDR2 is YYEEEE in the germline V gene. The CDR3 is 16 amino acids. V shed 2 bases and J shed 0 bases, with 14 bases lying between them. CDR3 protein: CASSLRIGRLNTEAFF. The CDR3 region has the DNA TGTGCCAGCAGCTTACGAATCGGACGGTTGAACACTGAAGCTTTCTTT.

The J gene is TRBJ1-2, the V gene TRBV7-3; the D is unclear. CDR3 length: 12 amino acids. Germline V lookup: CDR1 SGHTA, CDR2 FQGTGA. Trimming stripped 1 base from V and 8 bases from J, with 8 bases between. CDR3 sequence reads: CASSLMGDGYTF. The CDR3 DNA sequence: TGTGCCAGCAGCTTAATGGGTGACGGCTACACCTTC.

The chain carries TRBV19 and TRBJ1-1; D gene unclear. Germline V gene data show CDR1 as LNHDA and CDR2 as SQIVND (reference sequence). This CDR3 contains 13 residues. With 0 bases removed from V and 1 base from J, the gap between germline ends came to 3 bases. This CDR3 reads CASSIEGNTEAFF. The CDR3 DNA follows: TGTGCCAGTAGTATAGAGGGGAACACTGAAGCTTTCTTT.

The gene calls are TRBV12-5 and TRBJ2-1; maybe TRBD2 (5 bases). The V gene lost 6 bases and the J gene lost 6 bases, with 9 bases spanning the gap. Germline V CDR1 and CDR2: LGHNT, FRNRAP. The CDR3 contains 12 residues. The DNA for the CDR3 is TGTGCTAGTGGCCCCGGGGTCAATGAGCAGTTCTTC. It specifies CASGPGVNEQFF.

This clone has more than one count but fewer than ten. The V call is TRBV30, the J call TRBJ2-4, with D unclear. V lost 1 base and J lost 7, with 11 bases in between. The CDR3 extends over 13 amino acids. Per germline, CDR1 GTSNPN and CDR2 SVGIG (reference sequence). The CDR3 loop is CAWSGSLGNIQYF. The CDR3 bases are TGTGCCTGGAGTGGTTCGCTGGGGAACATTCAGTACTTC.

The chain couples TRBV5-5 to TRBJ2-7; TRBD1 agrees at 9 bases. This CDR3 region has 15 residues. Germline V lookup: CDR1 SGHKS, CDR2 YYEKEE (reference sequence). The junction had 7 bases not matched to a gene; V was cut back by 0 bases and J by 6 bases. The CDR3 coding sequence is TGTGCCAGCAGCTTGGCGACAGGGGGGTTAGGCGAGCAGTACTTC. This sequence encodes CASSLATGGLGEQYF. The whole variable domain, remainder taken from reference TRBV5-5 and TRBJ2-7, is DAGVTQSPTHLIKTRGQQVTLRCSPISGHKSVSWYQQVLGQGPQFIFQYYEKEERGRGNFPDRFSARQFPNYSSELNVNALLLGDSALYLCASSLATGGLGEQYFGPGTRLTVT.

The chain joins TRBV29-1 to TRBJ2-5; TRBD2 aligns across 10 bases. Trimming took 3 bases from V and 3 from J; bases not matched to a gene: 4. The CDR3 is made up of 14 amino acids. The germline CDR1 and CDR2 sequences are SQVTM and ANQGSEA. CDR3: CSVELAGAEETQYF. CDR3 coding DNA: TGCAGCGTTGAGCTAGCGGGAGCTGAAGAGACCCAGTACTTC. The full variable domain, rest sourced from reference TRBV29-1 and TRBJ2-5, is SAVISQKPSRDICQRGTSLTIQCQVDSQVTMMFWYRQQPGQSLTLIATANQGSEATYESGFVIDKFPISRPNLTFSTLTVSNMSPEDSSIYLCSVELAGAEETQYFGPGTRLLVL.

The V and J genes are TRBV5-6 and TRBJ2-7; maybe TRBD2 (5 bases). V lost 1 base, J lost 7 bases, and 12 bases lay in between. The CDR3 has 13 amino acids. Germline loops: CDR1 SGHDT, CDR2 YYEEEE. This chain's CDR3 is CASSLLNSEEQYF. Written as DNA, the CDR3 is TGTGCCAGCAGCTTGCTAAATAGCGAGGAGCAGTACTTC.

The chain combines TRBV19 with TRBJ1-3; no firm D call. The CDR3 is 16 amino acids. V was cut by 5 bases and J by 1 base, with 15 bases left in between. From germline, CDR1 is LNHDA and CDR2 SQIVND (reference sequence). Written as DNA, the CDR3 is TGTGCCAGTAGTGGAAGGACGGGGAGGTCTGGAAACACCATATATTTT. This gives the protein CASSGRTGRSGNTIYF.

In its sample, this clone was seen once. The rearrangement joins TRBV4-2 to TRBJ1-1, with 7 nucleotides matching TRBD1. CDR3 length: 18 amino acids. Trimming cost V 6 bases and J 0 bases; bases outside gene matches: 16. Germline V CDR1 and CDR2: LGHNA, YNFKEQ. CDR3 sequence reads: CASRQSLGTANLNTEAFF. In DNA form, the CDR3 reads TGTGCCAGCAGACAAAGCCTCGGGACAGCCAATTTGAACACTGAAGCTTTCTTT.